The 2 T cell receptor beta chains presented below share a single source sample, sequenced in a study of cytomegalovirus exposure and HLA in healthy donors. Only in-frame clones appear in the TCRdb table, and some are missing; sequencing was by immunoSEQ multiplex PCR. The sample shows a few hundred thousand clones, 80% to 85% of them seen only once. What was sequenced was PBMCs. Receptor source: a young woman in good health and CMV-seropositive.

This rearrangement joins TRBV7-3 to TRBJ2-1, with D tentatively TRBD2 (5 bases). The V gene lost 5 bases and the J gene lost 8 bases, with 10 bases spanning the gap. Germline V CDR1 and CDR2: SGHTA, FQGTGA. This CDR3 spans 12 amino acids. The chain's CDR3 is CASSLNSDEQFF. CDR3 sequence (DNA): TGTGCCAGCAGCCTCAATAGCGATGAGCAGTTCTTC. Full variable domain (outside the CDR3, taken from reference TRBV7-3 and TRBJ2-1): GAGVSQTPSNKVTEKGKYVELRCDPISGHTALYWYRQSLGQGPEFLIYFQGTGAADDSGLPNDRFFAVRPEGSVSTLKIQRTERGDSAVYLCASSLNSDEQFFGPGTRLTVL.

The chain joins TRBV30 to TRBJ2-5; no firm D call. Germline assignment: CDR1 GTSNPN and CDR2 SVGIG (reference sequence). V shed 2 bases and J shed 9 bases, with 7 bases lying between them. This CDR3 region has 10 residues. CDR3 sequence: CAWSTAAQYF. CDR3 nucleotides: TGTGCCTGGAGTACCGCCGCCCAGTACTTC.